The table lists the clone carrying this TCR beta chain with many counts. Its target is unknown. The sample originates from a study of identical twins. Looked up from germline, CDR1 is SGHVS and CDR2 is FQNEAQ. Germline trimming cut 5 bases from V and 7 bases from J; bases unmatched to any gene: 7. The CDR3 has 15 amino acids. Template switching created a universal primer site, and the cDNA included unique molecular identifiers. TCRdb fed the 5' RACE reads into MiXCR, producing one record per CDR3 protein. The profile shows roughly 690,000 distinct CDR3 sequences, 6% to 6.5% of them singletons. Points from the study as a whole: Within monozygotic twins, out-of-frame TCR alpha sharing was underestimated by the models. The study based its conclusions on cross-sectional statistical analysis and did not follow the same donors. The abundant beta clonotypes from cord blood had fewer insertions, and memory repertoires had none of this.

Sample: naive T cells sorted from blood. The origin of this receptor is a man aged 18 to 35 in good health. The V gene is TRBV7-8, the J gene TRBJ2-1; TRBD2 agrees at 11 bases. For the CDR3, the DNA is TGTGCCAGCAGCGCCACTAGCGGGGGCTCTAATGAGCAGTTCTTC. Translating it yields CASSATSGGSNEQFF.